The clone carrying this T cell receptor beta chain was counted a single time. What it recognizes is unknown. This entry belongs to a study of OX40 agonist ivuxolimab in advanced cancers. Study-wide results and limits: Among the lowest peripheral clonal expansion occurred in 0.1-3.0 mg/kg partial responders. Expanded clones tended on average to be more numerous among CD8+ T cells than CD4+.

CDR3 length equals 13 residues. Trimming took 0 bases from V and 9 from J, leaving 9 bases between them. CDR1 is LGHNA, CDR2 YNFKEQ, per germline. No patient had autoimmune disease or received systemic immunosuppression. Clones were read by immunoSEQ multiplex PCR, and TCRdb kept only the in-frame ones, dropping some. There are about 77,000 clones in the sample; over 85% occur only once, and 2.5% lies in the top ten. This chain connects TRBV4-2 to TRBJ2-1, with no clear D. This sequence was found in an adult with an advanced solid tumor such as melanoma, head and neck, liver or kidney cancer. Specimen: CD4+ or CD8+ T cells sorted from blood, collected in a trial of the OX40 agonist ivuxolimab. The DNA of the CDR3 is TGTGCCAGCAGCCAAGATCCCGAAACTGAGCAGTTCTTC. Translating it yields CASSQDPETEQFF.